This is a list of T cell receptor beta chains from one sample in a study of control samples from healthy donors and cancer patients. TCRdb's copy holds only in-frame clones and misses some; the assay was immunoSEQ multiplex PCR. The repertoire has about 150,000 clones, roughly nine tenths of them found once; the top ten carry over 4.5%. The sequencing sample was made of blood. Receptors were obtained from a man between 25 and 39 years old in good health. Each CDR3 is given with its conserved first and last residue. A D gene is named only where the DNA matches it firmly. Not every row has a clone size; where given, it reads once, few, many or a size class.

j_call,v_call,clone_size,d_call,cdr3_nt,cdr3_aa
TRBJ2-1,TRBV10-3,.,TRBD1,TGTGCCATCAGTGAGTTTTCCGGGACAGGGGGCAATGAGCAGTTCTTC,CAISEFSGTGGNEQFF
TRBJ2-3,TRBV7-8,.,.,TGTGCCAGCAGCCTGAGGGAGGGCACAGATACGCAGTATTTT,CASSLREGTDTQYF
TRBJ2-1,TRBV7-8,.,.,TGTGCCAGCAGCTGGTCCGGGACACCTACCTACAATGAGCAGTTCTTC,CASSWSGTPTYNEQFF
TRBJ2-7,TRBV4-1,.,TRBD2,TGCGCCAGCAGCCAAGAGCCTAGCGGGAGTAGGTACGAGCAGTACTTC,CASSQEPSGSRYEQYF
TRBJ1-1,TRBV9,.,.,TGTGCCAGCAGCGTAGATGGGGTTGAAGCTTTCTTT,CASSVDGVEAFF
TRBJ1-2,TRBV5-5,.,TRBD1,TGTGCCAGCAGCTTCACCCCGGGACAGGTCCTCTATGGCTACACCTTC,CASSFTPGQVLYGYTF
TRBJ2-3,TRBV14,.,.,TGTGCCAGCAGCCAAGATAGGTTCGTAGGGATCGGAGCAGATACGCAGTATTTT,CASSQDRFVGIGADTQYF
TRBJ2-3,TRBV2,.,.,TGTGCCAGCAGTGACAGGGGGGGGCTAGCAGATACGCAGTATTTT,CASSDRGGLADTQYF
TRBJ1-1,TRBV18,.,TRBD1,TGTGCCAGCTCACGGACAGGGGCGGGCACTGAAGCTTTCTTT,CASSRTGAGTEAFF
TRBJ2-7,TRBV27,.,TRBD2,TGTGCCAGCAGGACTAGGGAGGGGATCGAGCAGTACTTC,CASRTREGIEQYF
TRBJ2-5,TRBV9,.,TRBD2,TGTGCCAGCCTAATTCGAGCGGGGTTGGCGCAAGAGACCCAGTACTTC,CASLIRAGLAQETQYF
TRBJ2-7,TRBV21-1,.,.,TGTGCCAGCAGCAACCGGACAGGGGGCTACGAGCAGTACTTC,CASSNRTGGYEQYF
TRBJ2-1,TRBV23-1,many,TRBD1,TGCGCCAGCAGGGACAGGGGAGACAATGAGCAGTTCTTC,CASRDRGDNEQFF
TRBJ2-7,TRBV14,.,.,TGTGCCAGCAGCCGGATACAGGAAAGCTCCTACGAGCAGTACTTC,CASSRIQESSYEQYF
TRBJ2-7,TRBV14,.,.,TGTGCCAGCAGCCAGGGCTTATTTCACGAGCAGTACTTC,CASSQGLFHEQYF
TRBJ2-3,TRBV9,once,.,TGTGCCAGCAGCCCCTTAGCGGCTAGCACAGATACGCAGTATTTT,CASSPLAASTDTQYF
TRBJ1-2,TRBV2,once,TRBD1,TGTGCCAACAGTGAAGGGGGACAGGTGATTTATGGCTACACCTTC,CANSEGGQVIYGYTF
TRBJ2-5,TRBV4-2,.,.,TGTGCCAGCAGCCAAGAGTGGTCCGGCTCGGAGACCCAGTACTTC,CASSQEWSGSETQYF
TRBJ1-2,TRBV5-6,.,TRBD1,TGTGCCAGCAGCCCAAGGGACAGGAACTATGGCTACACCTTC,CASSPRDRNYGYTF
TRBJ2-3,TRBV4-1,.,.,TGCGCCAGCAGCCAAGGCCAGCAGTCAGATACGCAGTATTTT,CASSQGQQSDTQYF
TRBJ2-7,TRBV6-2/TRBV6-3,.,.,TGTGCCAGCAGTTACTCACAGAGGGGTCCCTACGAGCAGTACTTC,CASSYSQRGPYEQYF
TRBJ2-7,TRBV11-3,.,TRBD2,TGTGCCAGCAGCTTATTGCCGGCGGGAGGGGGTGAGCAGTACTTC,CASSLLPAGGGEQYF
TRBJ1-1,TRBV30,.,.,TGTGCCTGGAACACAAGGGGCGACACTGAAGCTTTCTTT,CAWNTRGDTEAFF
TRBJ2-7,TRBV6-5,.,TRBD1,TGTGCCAGCAGTCGGGACAGGGGTAGCGAGCAGTACTTC,CASSRDRGSEQYF
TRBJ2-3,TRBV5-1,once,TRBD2,TGCGCCAGCACCACCGGTCTAGCGGATGGAGATACGCAGTATTTT,CASTTGLADGDTQYF
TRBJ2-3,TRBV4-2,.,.,TGTGCCAGCAGCCAAGAGTGGAGCGCCACAGATACGCAGTATTTT,CASSQEWSATDTQYF
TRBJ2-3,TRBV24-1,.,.,TGTGCCACCAGTGATTTGTCAGATCCTAGCACAGATACGCAGTATTTT,CATSDLSDPSTDTQYF
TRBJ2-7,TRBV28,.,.,TGTGCCAGCAGTTTACTCCGGGACCTTTACGAGCAGTACTTC,CASSLLRDLYEQYF
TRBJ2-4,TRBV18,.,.,TGTGCCAGCTCACCAGATGCCAAAAACATTCAGTACTTC,CASSPDAKNIQYF
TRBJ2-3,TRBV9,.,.,TGTGCCAGCAGCCCTTGGACAGCCCTTGCTAGCACAGATACGCAGTATTTT,CASSPWTALASTDTQYF
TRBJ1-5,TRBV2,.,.,TGTGCCAGCAGTGGGGACACTAGCAATCAGCCCCAGCATTTT,CASSGDTSNQPQHF
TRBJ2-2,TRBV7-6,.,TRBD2,TGTGCCAGCAGCTCCGCGCTAGCTAGCGGGGGGGCCAGTAACACCGGGGAGCTGTTTTTT,CASSSALASGGASNTGELFF
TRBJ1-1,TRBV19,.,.,TGTGCCAGTAGTATAGACCTCGGACTGAACACTGAAGCTTTCTTT,CASSIDLGLNTEAFF
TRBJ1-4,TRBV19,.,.,TGTGCCAGTAGTATGGCCGGGACACCGAATGAAAAACTGTTTTTT,CASSMAGTPNEKLFF
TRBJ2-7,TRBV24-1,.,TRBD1,TGTGCCACCAGTGATCGGGGACAGGGGGATTCCTACGAGCAGTACTTC,CATSDRGQGDSYEQYF
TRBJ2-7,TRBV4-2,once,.,TGTGCCAGCAGCCAAGATCCGGTAGGGCTGGGATCCAACTACGAGCAGTACTTC,CASSQDPVGLGSNYEQYF
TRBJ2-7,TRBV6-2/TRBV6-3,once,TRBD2,TGTGCCAGCAGTCTTAGCGGGTACGAGCAGTACTTC,CASSLSGYEQYF
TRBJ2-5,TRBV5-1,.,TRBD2,TGCGCCAGCAGCTCGGGACTAGACCAAGAGACCCAGTACTTC,CASSSGLDQETQYF
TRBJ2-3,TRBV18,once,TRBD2,TGTGCCAGCTCACCAATAAGAGGACTAGCGGGGAAGGTGACAGATACGCAGTATTTT,CASSPIRGLAGKVTDTQYF
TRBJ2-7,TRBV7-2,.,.,TGTGCCAGCAGCTTAACCATGGGCCCCTCTTACGAGCAGTACTTC,CASSLTMGPSYEQYF
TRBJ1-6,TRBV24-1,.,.,TGTGCCACCAGCGCCCGCGGGCCAGATTCACCCCTCCACTTT,CATSARGPDSPLHF
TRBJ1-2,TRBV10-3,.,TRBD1,TGTGCCATCAGTGACCTGGACAGGGATGACGGCTACACCTTC,CAISDLDRDDGYTF
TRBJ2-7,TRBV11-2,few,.,TGTGCCAGCAGCTCCCTGGACAGACCCTACGAGCAGTACTTC,CASSSLDRPYEQYF
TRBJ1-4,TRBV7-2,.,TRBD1,TGTGCCAGCAGCCGACAGGGAGGGGAAAAACTGTTTTTT,CASSRQGGEKLFF
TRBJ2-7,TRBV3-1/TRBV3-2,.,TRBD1,TGTGCCAGCAGCCAAGATCCCCACGCTCCCGGGGGGACAGGGTACTACGAGCAGTACTTC,CASSQDPHAPGGTGYYEQYF
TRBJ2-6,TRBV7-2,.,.,TGTGCCAGCAGCTCCAGACACCTCTCTGGGGCCAACGTCCTGACTTTC,CASSSRHLSGANVLTF
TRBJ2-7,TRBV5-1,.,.,TGCGCCAGCAGGGTAACAGGTACAACCTACGAGCAGTACTTC,CASRVTGTTYEQYF
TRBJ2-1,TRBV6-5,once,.,TGTGCCGCAAGCAGCATTCTCAATGAGCAGTTCTTC,CAASSILNEQFF
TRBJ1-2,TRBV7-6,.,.,TGTGCCAGCAGCTCACTCGGAGGCGCTAACTATGGCTACACCTTC,CASSSLGGANYGYTF
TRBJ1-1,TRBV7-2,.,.,TGTGCCAGCAGCTTAGCCCCTGGGGGGGCCTCTGAAGCTTTCTTT,CASSLAPGGASEAFF
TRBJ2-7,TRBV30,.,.,TGTGCCTGGAGCCCAGCCTACTACGAGCAGTACTTC,CAWSPAYYEQYF
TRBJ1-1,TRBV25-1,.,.,TGTGCCAGCAGTGAAATCGGGGGGCCCACTGAAGCTTTCTTT,CASSEIGGPTEAFF